The clone carrying this T cell receptor beta chain was recorded at least ten times. Its antigen is as yet unknown. Universal primer sites and UMIs were introduced during 5'RACE template-switching synthesis of TCR cDNA. TCRdb itself ran the 5' RACE reads through MiXCR, one entry per CDR3 protein. The sample includes hundreds of thousands of distinct CDR3 sequences, roughly 9.4% seen only once; the top ten take under 20%. This specimen belongs to a study of T cells after yellow fever vaccination. CDR1 is LNHNV, CDR2 YYDKDF, per germline (reference sequence). The CDR3 spans 13 residues. V shed 3 bases and J 12 bases; nucleotides not matched to a gene: 8. Study-level findings and limits: It was a small share of clonotypes that appeared in both CD4 and CD8 compartments. FACS-sorted repertoires might harbor abundant contaminating clonotypes from the bulk population.

The rearrangement joins TRBV15 to TRBJ2-1; 7 nucleotides match TRBD1. The source material was PBMCs, sampled on the day of the first yellow fever vaccination. This clonotype was sampled from a man aged 18 to 30 who received the YFV17D yellow fever vaccine. For the CDR3, the DNA is TGTGCCACCAGCAGGGATGGGACAGATGGGCAGTTCTTC. This codes for CATSRDGTDGQFF.